The rows below give T cell receptor beta chains drawn from one sample of a study of cytomegalovirus exposure and HLA in healthy donors. The method was immunoSEQ multiplex PCR; TCRdb's version includes in-frame clones alone and lacks a portion of them. This sample has roughly 54,000 clones, with less than 85% found just once. Sequenced sample: PBMCs. The receptors come from a woman aged 55-70 years in good health and CMV-seropositive. Each CDR3 is given with its conserved first and last residue. D genes are given only for firm matches. The size of a clone is reported for some rows only, either as once, few or many, or as a class for expanded clones.

CDR3aa: CASSLEGGRAEAFF
CDR3nt: TGCGCCAGCAGCTTGGAGGGAGGCAGAGCTGAAGCTTTCTTT
d_gene: .
j_gene: TRBJ1-1
abundance: .
v_gene: TRBV5-1

CDR3aa: CASSLDGTDYSYNEQFF
CDR3nt: TGTGCCAGCAGCTTAGATGGGACAGATTATTCCTACAATGAGCAGTTCTTC
d_gene: TRBD1
j_gene: TRBJ2-1
abundance: .
v_gene: TRBV11-3

CDR3aa: CSVRLAANTGELFF
CDR3nt: TGCAGCGTAAGACTAGCGGCGAACACCGGGGAGCTGTTTTTT
d_gene: TRBD2
j_gene: TRBJ2-2
abundance: .
v_gene: TRBV29-1

CDR3aa: CASVLGTGGYSFTYEQYF
CDR3nt: TGTGCTAGTGTATTAGGGACAGGGGGATATAGTTTCACCTACGAGCAGTACTTC
d_gene: TRBD1
j_gene: TRBJ2-7
abundance: .
v_gene: TRBV12-5

CDR3aa: CASSRYRDLTEAFF
CDR3nt: TGTGCCAGCAGCCGCTACAGGGACCTCACTGAAGCTTTCTTT
d_gene: .
j_gene: TRBJ1-1
abundance: .
v_gene: TRBV7-2

CDR3aa: CASSSQGTTGELFF
CDR3nt: TGTGCCAGCAGTAGCCAGGGGACAACCGGGGAGCTGTTTTTT
d_gene: .
j_gene: TRBJ2-2
abundance: .
v_gene: TRBV2

CDR3aa: CASSGRQVIAGYEQYF
CDR3nt: TGTGCCAGCAGTGGCAGACAGGTCATTGCCGGTTACGAGCAGTACTTC
d_gene: .
j_gene: TRBJ2-7
abundance: .
v_gene: TRBV6-1

CDR3aa: CASSLARAEGYTF
CDR3nt: TGTGCCAGCAGCTTAGCGCGGGCAGAAGGCTACACCTTC
d_gene: .
j_gene: TRBJ1-2
abundance: .
v_gene: TRBV7-2

CDR3aa: CASSEALGGHEQYF
CDR3nt: TGTGCCAGCAGTGAAGCGTTAGGGGGCCACGAGCAGTACTTC
d_gene: TRBD1
j_gene: TRBJ2-7
abundance: .
v_gene: TRBV6-1

CDR3aa: CASSSPIVALSGEKDNEQFF
CDR3nt: TGCGCCAGCAGCTCTCCTATAGTTGCCCTTAGCGGGGAGAAAGACAATGAGCAGTTCTTC
d_gene: TRBD2
j_gene: TRBJ2-1
abundance: .
v_gene: TRBV5-1

CDR3aa: CASSELSGTGVGAFF
CDR3nt: TGCGCCAGCAGTGAACTCTCCGGGACAGGGGTGGGAGCTTTCTTT
d_gene: TRBD1
j_gene: TRBJ1-1
abundance: .
v_gene: TRBV10-2

CDR3aa: CASRSNYGYTF
CDR3nt: TGTGCCAGCAGATCAAATTATGGCTACACCTTC
d_gene: .
j_gene: TRBJ1-2
abundance: once
v_gene: TRBV27

CDR3aa: CASSGFTTGGDYNEQFF
CDR3nt: TGTGCCAGCAGCGGCTTTACTACAGGTGGCGACTACAATGAGCAGTTCTTC
d_gene: .
j_gene: TRBJ2-1
abundance: .
v_gene: TRBV5-6

CDR3aa: CAISKSTTNEQFF
CDR3nt: TGTGCCATCAGTAAGTCCACTACAAATGAGCAGTTCTTC
d_gene: .
j_gene: TRBJ2-1
abundance: .
v_gene: TRBV10-3

CDR3aa: CASSLRGRGSYEQYF
CDR3nt: TGTGCCAGCAGTTTAAGGGGGCGCGGGTCCTACGAGCAGTACTTC
d_gene: TRBD1
j_gene: TRBJ2-7
abundance: few
v_gene: TRBV6-4

CDR3aa: CASSEARGRQPQHF
CDR3nt: TGTGCCAGCAGTGAGGCCAGGGGGAGGCAGCCCCAGCATTTT
d_gene: TRBD1
j_gene: TRBJ1-5
abundance: .
v_gene: TRBV2

CDR3aa: CASSVVRDRGITGELFF
CDR3nt: TGTGCCAGCAGCGTAGTAAGGGACAGGGGGATCACCGGGGAGCTGTTCTTT
d_gene: TRBD1
j_gene: TRBJ2-2
abundance: .
v_gene: TRBV9

CDR3aa: CASSLGGGPGAEAFF
CDR3nt: TGTGCCAGCAGCCTCGGGGGGGGGCCAGGCGCTGAAGCTTTCTTT
d_gene: .
j_gene: TRBJ1-1
abundance: few
v_gene: TRBV9

CDR3aa: CASRETGGASRGYTF
CDR3nt: TGTGCCAGCAGGGAAACAGGGGGCGCCTCGCGTGGCTACACCTTC
d_gene: TRBD1
j_gene: TRBJ1-2
abundance: .
v_gene: TRBV7-8

CDR3aa: CASSQEVGLNYGYTF
CDR3nt: TGCGCCAGCAGCCAAGAAGTGGGACTTAACTATGGCTACACCTTC
d_gene: .
j_gene: TRBJ1-2
abundance: .
v_gene: TRBV4-1

CDR3aa: CASSYGGGPQHF
CDR3nt: TGTGCCAGCAGTTACGGTGGCGGGCCCCAGCATTTT
d_gene: .
j_gene: TRBJ1-5
abundance: .
v_gene: TRBV6-5

CDR3aa: CASSVRGGAYTDTQYF
CDR3nt: TGTGCCAGCAGCGTTCGCGGGGGTGCTTACACAGATACGCAGTATTTT
d_gene: TRBD2
j_gene: TRBJ2-3
abundance: .
v_gene: TRBV5-5

CDR3aa: CASSIPGGYTF
CDR3nt: TGTGCCAGTAGTATCCCAGGAGGCTACACCTTC
d_gene: .
j_gene: TRBJ1-2
abundance: few
v_gene: TRBV19

CDR3aa: CASSVQEGEKLFF
CDR3nt: TGTGCCAGCAGTGTACAGGAAGGTGAAAAACTGTTTTTT
d_gene: .
j_gene: TRBJ1-4
abundance: .
v_gene: TRBV6-4

CDR3aa: CASSAVEQGEQYF
CDR3nt: TGTGCCAGCAGTGCGGTTGAGCAGGGCGAGCAGTACTTC
d_gene: .
j_gene: TRBJ2-7
abundance: .
v_gene: TRBV2

CDR3aa: CASSVGGSGANVLTF
CDR3nt: TGTGCCAGCAGCGTAGGCGGCTCTGGGGCCAACGTCCTGACTTTC
d_gene: .
j_gene: TRBJ2-6
abundance: .
v_gene: TRBV9

CDR3aa: CASYRTGFTEAFF
CDR3nt: TGTGCCAGCTATCGGACTGGATTTACTGAAGCTTTCTTT
d_gene: .
j_gene: TRBJ1-1
abundance: .
v_gene: TRBV27

CDR3aa: CASSVSGGLTNEKLFF
CDR3nt: TGTGCCAGCAGCGTCTCAGGGGGCCTGACTAATGAAAAACTGTTTTTT
d_gene: TRBD1
j_gene: TRBJ1-4
abundance: .
v_gene: TRBV9

CDR3aa: CASSMGDIRSNQPQHF
CDR3nt: TGTGCCAGTAGTATGGGGGACATCCGTAGCAATCAGCCCCAGCATTTT
d_gene: .
j_gene: TRBJ1-5
abundance: .
v_gene: TRBV19

CDR3aa: CASSPDRGRRNYGYTF
CDR3nt: TGTGCCAGCAGCCCAGACAGGGGGAGACGAAACTATGGCTACACCTTC
d_gene: TRBD1
j_gene: TRBJ1-2
abundance: few
v_gene: TRBV7-9

CDR3aa: CAISESVLPSRGGGYTF
CDR3nt: TGTGCCATCAGTGAGTCGGTACTGCCTTCAAGGGGAGGTGGCTACACCTTC
d_gene: .
j_gene: TRBJ1-2
abundance: .
v_gene: TRBV10-3

CDR3aa: CASSQVQGGQTGANVLTF
CDR3nt: TGCGCCAGCAGCCAAGTCCAGGGTGGGCAAACCGGGGCCAACGTCCTGACTTTC
d_gene: .
j_gene: TRBJ2-6
abundance: few
v_gene: TRBV4-1

CDR3aa: CASRANTEAFF
CDR3nt: TGTGCCAGCAGGGCGAACACTGAAGCTTTCTTT
d_gene: .
j_gene: TRBJ1-1
abundance: few
v_gene: TRBV25-1

CDR3aa: CASSQDVADRVSGNTIYF
CDR3nt: TGCGCCAGCAGCCAAGACGTGGCGGACAGGGTATCTGGAAACACCATATATTTT
d_gene: TRBD1
j_gene: TRBJ1-3
abundance: .
v_gene: TRBV4-1

CDR3aa: CASSLDTNTEAFF
CDR3nt: TGTGCCAGCAGCTTAGACACGAACACTGAAGCTTTCTTT
d_gene: .
j_gene: TRBJ1-1
abundance: once
v_gene: TRBV7-7

CDR3aa: CASSEAANMQPQHF
CDR3nt: TGTGCCAGTAGTGAGGCCGCGAATATGCAGCCCCAGCATTTT
d_gene: .
j_gene: TRBJ1-5
abundance: once
v_gene: TRBV19

CDR3aa: CAISEGTGLNYGYTF
CDR3nt: TGTGCCATCAGTGAAGGGACAGGGTTAAACTATGGCTACACCTTC
d_gene: TRBD1
j_gene: TRBJ1-2
abundance: .
v_gene: TRBV10-3

CDR3aa: CASSPDSYNEQFF
CDR3nt: TGTGCCTCTTCGCCGGACAGTTACAATGAGCAGTTCTTC
d_gene: .
j_gene: TRBJ2-1
abundance: .
v_gene: TRBV30

CDR3aa: CASSQDVTPIYGYTF
CDR3nt: TGCGCCAGCAGCCAAGATGTGACACCAATCTATGGCTACACCTTC
d_gene: .
j_gene: TRBJ1-2
abundance: .
v_gene: TRBV4-3

CDR3aa: CASAREVSGANVLTF
CDR3nt: TGCGCCAGCGCCAGGGAGGTCTCTGGGGCCAACGTCCTGACTTTC
d_gene: .
j_gene: TRBJ2-6
abundance: once
v_gene: TRBV4-3

CDR3aa: CASSPHGQTNQPQHF
CDR3nt: TGTGCCAGCAGTCCCCACGGACAGACCAATCAGCCCCAGCATTTT
d_gene: .
j_gene: TRBJ1-5
abundance: .
v_gene: TRBV27

CDR3aa: CASRQGWGSPLHF
CDR3nt: TGTGCCAGCAGGCAGGGCTGGGGTTCACCCCTCCACTTT
d_gene: .
j_gene: TRBJ1-6
abundance: few
v_gene: TRBV6-5

CDR3aa: CASSGPGEKNIQYF
CDR3nt: TGTGCCAGTAGTGGCCCAGGGGAGAAAAACATTCAGTACTTC
d_gene: .
j_gene: TRBJ2-4
abundance: .
v_gene: TRBV19

CDR3aa: CASSLDRGLSTDTQYF
CDR3nt: TGTGCCAGCAGCTTAGACAGAGGCCTTAGCACAGATACGCAGTATTTT
d_gene: .
j_gene: TRBJ2-3
abundance: few
v_gene: TRBV5-4

CDR3aa: CASSPVAGESSYNEQFF
CDR3nt: TGTGCCAGCAGCCCCGTAGCGGGGGAGAGCTCCTACAATGAGCAGTTCTTC
d_gene: TRBD2
j_gene: TRBJ2-1
abundance: .
v_gene: TRBV28

CDR3aa: CASSTQTSGLNQPQHF
CDR3nt: TGTGCCAGTAGTACCCAAACCTCGGGGTTAAATCAGCCCCAGCATTTT
d_gene: .
j_gene: TRBJ1-5
abundance: .
v_gene: TRBV19

CDR3aa: CASSSSLNTEAFF
CDR3nt: TGTGCCAGCAGCTCATCATTGAACACTGAAGCTTTCTTT
d_gene: .
j_gene: TRBJ1-1
abundance: .
v_gene: TRBV11-2

CDR3aa: CASSLLAGGNEQFF
CDR3nt: TGTGCCAGCAGTTTACTAGCGGGGGGGAATGAGCAGTTCTTC
d_gene: TRBD2
j_gene: TRBJ2-1
abundance: .
v_gene: TRBV27

CDR3aa: CASSPGLGGTYNEQFF
CDR3nt: TGCGCCAGCAGCCCCGGTTTGGGGGGGACCTACAATGAGCAGTTCTTC
d_gene: TRBD2
j_gene: TRBJ2-1
abundance: .
v_gene: TRBV5-1

CDR3aa: CASSLYAGQGSNYGYTF
CDR3nt: TGTGCCAGCAGCTTATATGCCGGACAGGGTTCTAACTATGGCTACACCTTC
d_gene: TRBD1
j_gene: TRBJ1-2
abundance: once
v_gene: TRBV7-6

CDR3aa: CASSPFPGQGARFEAFF
CDR3nt: TGTGCCAGCAGCCCTTTTCCGGGACAGGGGGCCCGTTTTGAAGCTTTCTTT
d_gene: TRBD1
j_gene: TRBJ1-1
abundance: .
v_gene: TRBV7-9

CDR3aa: CASIGQGARVNTEAFF
CDR3nt: TGTGCCAGCATCGGGCAGGGGGCTAGGGTGAACACTGAAGCTTTCTTT
d_gene: TRBD1
j_gene: TRBJ1-1
abundance: .
v_gene: TRBV5-6

CDR3aa: CASSQDHTSTGYTF
CDR3nt: TGCGCCAGCAGCCAAGATCATACGTCCACAGGCTACACCTTC
d_gene: .
j_gene: TRBJ1-2
abundance: .
v_gene: TRBV4-3

CDR3aa: CASSSEDSGNTIYF
CDR3nt: TGTGCCAGCAGCTCAGAGGACAGCGGAAACACCATATATTTT
d_gene: .
j_gene: TRBJ1-3
abundance: .
v_gene: TRBV11-2